The T cell receptor (beta chain) under discussion was sequenced for a study of neoadjuvant anti-PD-1 for oral cavity cancer (dated by TCRdb to the early 2020s). The study in broad terms: Before undergoing curative-intent surgical resection, most patients got three to four biweekly nivolumab doses at 3 mg/kg. A fourth nivolumab dose was given around day 43 to patients without progression, and definitive surgical resection was performed in those patients on days 50-56. Under RECIST 1.1, a patient counted as a responder if showing complete response, partial response or stable disease, and as a non-responder if showing progression. A roughly 34% response rate was observed in the parent correlative cohort, in which 12 patients were included.

Here is what the overall study found, with its caveats: After neoadjuvant nivolumab, T cell clonality (Gini index) in PBMCs was significantly higher in non-responders than in responders. Only three patients per response group were included in the TCR analyses, and larger cohorts for validation were called for by the authors. Higher pretreatment blood Treg/Th17 ratios correlated with both higher pretreatment blood TCRbeta clonality and lower post-treatment tumor TCRbeta clonality.

The sample's time point label is to be understood as: after neoadjuvant nivolumab, at surgical resection. Patients had been newly diagnosed with stage II-IVA oral cavity squamous cell carcinoma, and no prior systemic or radiation treatment had been given to the patients. The cohort was composed of patients with HPV-negative, locally advanced oral cavity squamous cell carcinoma. Peripheral blood mononuclear cells were analyzed directly and were not maintained or expanded in culture. The samples were obtained from a longitudinal correlative study of a single-arm phase II trial testing neoadjuvant nivolumab in oral cavity squamous cell carcinoma. Genomic DNA-based TCRbeta sequencing was performed on subject-matched pre- and post-treatment PBMCs and tumors from three responders and three non-responders. Peripheral blood mononuclear cells were collected before nivolumab treatment and were collected again after treatment, at the time of surgery. Genomic DNA was isolated from PBMCs using the Maxwell RSC DNA from Cells kit.

V is clipped by 0 bases and J by 6 bases, and the sequence between their germline boundaries is 6 bases long. The CDR3 spans 12 residues, from the cysteine through the phenylalanine. Solely the CDR3 DNA is kept, with 36 bases framed from the first base. Reading the germline V gene gives CDR1 WSHSY and CDR2 SAAADI. A word on this clone: Its specific antigen is unknown. The sample holds no much larger clone one base away, and base qualities are not on file.

PBMC libraries used mostly approximately 450 ng of input genomic DNA for deep sequencing, with six replicates per sample. The immunoSEQ hsTCRbeta kit was used to prepare TCRbeta libraries according to the manufacturer's instructions. The finished libraries were brought together in one pool at around 3.1 nM, which was then read using an Illumina NovaSeq 6000 S4 flow cell. In the source study's methods: The immunoSEQ Analyzer handled quality control and preprocessing of the raw data. The analysis was limited to productive rearrangements, and each clonotype was defined by a unique CDR3 amino acid sequence. Repertoire clonality was estimated as the Gini-Simpson index, which was calculated using the R package tcR. Student's t test was used to compare Gini indices, and Pearson correlation was used to assess associations with tumor size change. This immuneACCESS table, as held by TCRdb, lists in-frame sequences with V and J called but not all clones. Of the missing ones, under half trace to an unresolved V gene in checked studies; the others have no known cause. That table is the source of V, J and clone size, and D and trimming were worked out from the DNA. The sample includes about 72,000 clones, with around 84% observed a single time. The ten largest clones take up nearly 3.5% of the sample.

This chain is built from TRBV10-2 and TRBJ2-7, with TRBD2 perhaps the D gene, on 6 matching bases. This specimen consisted of PBMCs, obtained after nivolumab (anti-PD-1) treatment. The receptor was isolated from a person aged 35 to 85 with oral cavity squamous cell carcinoma. The DNA sequence is as follows: TGCGCCAGCAGTGAGTCGGGAGGCGAGCAGTACTTC. Translated, it reads CASSESGGEQYF.